Presented here are 7 T cell receptor beta chains from one specimen sequenced in a study of cytomegalovirus exposure and HLA in healthy donors (dated by TCRdb to the late 2010s). The library was made by the immunoSEQ multiplex PCR assay. For the multiplex PCR, a mixture combining 60 forward primers for TCR Vbeta segments and 13 reverse primers for TCR Jbeta segments was used. TCRdb provides this immuneACCESS table in a form limited to in-frame rearrangements. Some clones are lacking; in checked studies, under half of them reflect an unresolved V gene, and why the rest are absent is not known. This sample comprises 150,000 to 160,000 clones, 70% to 85% of them detected only once. 5.5% to 8.5% of the sample goes to the ten largest clones. The sequenced sample consisted of PBMCs. Every receptor here comes from a woman between 45 and 60 years old in good health and CMV-seropositive.

The chain recombines TRBV29-1 with TRBJ2-3, with D maybe TRBD2 (7 bases). Germline values: CDR1 SQVTM, CDR2 ANQGSEA. This CDR3 comprises 14 residues. The V end lost 3 bases, the J end lost 0 bases, and 10 bases lay between the germline ends. CDR3 protein: CSVEGGPSTDTQYF. The CDR3 DNA reads as TGCAGCGTTGAGGGGGGGCCTAGCACAGATACGCAGTATTTT.

The chain links TRBV15 to TRBJ2-4; 7 bases agree with TRBD1. The ends lost 3 bases at V and 6 bases at J; junction bases unmatched: 8. The CDR3 is made up of 15 amino acids. Germline V gene sequence: CDR1 LNHNV, CDR2 YYDKDF (reference sequence). The CDR3 sequence: CATSRPSGTVNIQYF. CDR3 DNA: TGTGCCACCAGCAGGCCTTCCGGGACAGTAAACATTCAGTACTTC.

The V and J genes are TRBV6-6 and TRBJ1-4; the match to TRBD1 covers 10 bases. The CDR3 length is 16 residues. After removal of 5 bases from V and 2 bases from J, the junction contained 5 bases not matched to a gene. CDR1 and CDR2 from the germline V gene are MNHNY and SVGAGI (reference sequence). CDR3 amino acids: CASSNRDRGTNEKLFF. CDR3 coding DNA: TGTGCCAGCAGTAACCGGGACAGGGGCACTAATGAAAAACTGTTTTTT.

This CDR3 reads CASSMFGTVNNEQFF. The CDR3 DNA reads as TGCGCCAGCAGCATGTTCGGTACCGTTAACAATGAGCAGTTCTTC. The rearrangement uses TRBV5-1 and TRBJ2-1, with D hard to call. In germline, CDR1 is SGHRS, CDR2 YFSETQ. V gave up 4 bases and J gave up 5 bases, with 16 bases separating them. This CDR3 has 15 amino acids.

The chain has TRBV7-2 and TRBJ2-3; unclear D gene. V was pared by 1 base and J by 2 bases, with 10 bases between. Germline lookup yields CDR1 SGHTA and CDR2 FQGNSA. This CDR3 is 15 amino acids long. The CDR3 is CASSLGWANTDTQYF. The CDR3 DNA is TGTGCCAGCAGCTTAGGATGGGCCAACACAGATACGCAGTATTTT.

V gene TRBV4-2 combines with J gene TRBJ2-1; TRBD2 is a possible D gene (6 bases). This CDR3 region has 16 residues. Germline V gene data show CDR1 as LGHNA and CDR2 as YNFKEQ. With 3 bases removed from V and 0 bases from J, the gap between germline ends came to 12 bases. The CDR3 loop reads CASSQGLGSSYNEQFF. CDR3 bases: TGTGCCAGCAGCCAGGGACTTGGAAGCTCCTACAATGAGCAGTTCTTC.

This rearrangement joins TRBV6-1 to TRBJ1-2; no definite D call. The germline V and J ends were trimmed by 7 bases and 4 bases, with 10 bases remaining between them. Germline V gene lookup returns CDR1 MNHNS and CDR2 SASEGT. The CDR3 contains 12 residues. This chain's CDR3 is CASTPYAYGYTF. The CDR3, as DNA: TGTGCCAGCACCCCCTATGCCTATGGCTACACCTTC.